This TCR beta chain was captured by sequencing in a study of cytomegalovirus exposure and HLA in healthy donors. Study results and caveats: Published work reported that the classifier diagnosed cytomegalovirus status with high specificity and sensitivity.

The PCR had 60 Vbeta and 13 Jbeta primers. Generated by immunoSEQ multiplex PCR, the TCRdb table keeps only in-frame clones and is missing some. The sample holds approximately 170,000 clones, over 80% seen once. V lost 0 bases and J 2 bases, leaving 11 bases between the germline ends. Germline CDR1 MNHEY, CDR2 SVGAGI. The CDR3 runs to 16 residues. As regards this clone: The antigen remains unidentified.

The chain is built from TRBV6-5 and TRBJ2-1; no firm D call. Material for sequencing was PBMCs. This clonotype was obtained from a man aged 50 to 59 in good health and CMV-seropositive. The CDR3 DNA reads TGTGCCAGCAGTTACTCGGCCCTCCCTCCCTACAATGAGCAGTTCTTC. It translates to CASSYSALPPYNEQFF.